These T cell receptor beta chains were read from a single sample in a study of blood T cells in healthy people across ages. TCRdb re-derived calls from the 5' RACE reads in MiXCR, one entry per CDR3 protein. The sample yields 600,000 to 850,000 distinct CDR3 sequences, around a quarter seen once. These data also featured in a second study, about T cells of mothers and their children.

The sample taken for sequencing was blood. These receptors were obtained from a boy aged 10-17 years in good health. CDR3s include the opening cysteine and the closing phenylalanine or tryptophan. D genes are given only for firm matches. Clone size is not always given. Where it is, it says once, few, many or a class for expanded clones.

D gene: .
CDR3 length: 14
clone size: few
V gene: TRBV6-1
J gene: TRBJ1-6
CDR3 DNA: TGTGCCAGCAGTGAAGCAGAGGATTTCTCACCCCTCCACTTT
CDR3 protein: CASSEAEDFSPLHF

D gene: .
CDR3 length: 12
clone size: .
V gene: TRBV7-2
J gene: TRBJ1-2
CDR3 DNA: TGTGCCAGCAGCTTACGAGGGCGCGGCTACACCTTC
CDR3 protein: CASSLRGRGYTF

D gene: .
CDR3 length: 16
clone size: few
V gene: TRBV3-1
J gene: TRBJ1-2
CDR3 DNA: TGTGCCAGCAGCCAAGACTATACGGGCAGTTCCTATGGCTACACCTTC
CDR3 protein: CASSQDYTGSSYGYTF

D gene: .
CDR3 length: 13
clone size: few
V gene: TRBV20-1
J gene: TRBJ2-7
CDR3 DNA: TGCAGTGCTAGAAGGGACGGACCCTACGAGCAGTACTTC
CDR3 protein: CSARRDGPYEQYF

D gene: TRBD2
CDR3 length: 17
clone size: few
V gene: TRBV6-4
J gene: TRBJ2-7
CDR3 DNA: TGTGCCAGCACCCCGGGCCGGACTAGCGCTAATTCCTACGAGCAGTACTTC
CDR3 protein: CASTPGRTSANSYEQYF

D gene: .
CDR3 length: 18
clone size: .
V gene: TRBV27
J gene: TRBJ1-5
CDR3 DNA: TGTGCCAGCAGTCCTCGGGGGGGCTGGGTTGGTAGCAATCAGCCCCAGCATTTT
CDR3 protein: CASSPRGGWVGSNQPQHF

D gene: TRBD2
CDR3 length: 15
clone size: few
V gene: TRBV19
J gene: TRBJ2-1
CDR3 DNA: TGTGCCAGTAGTGTCCGACTAGCAGATTACAATGAGCAGTTCTTC
CDR3 protein: CASSVRLADYNEQFF

D gene: .
CDR3 length: 14
clone size: few
V gene: TRBV6-2/TRBV6-3
J gene: TRBJ2-1
CDR3 DNA: TGTGCCAGCAGTTACTCCGCAGGGGATGATGAGCAGTTCTTC
CDR3 protein: CASSYSAGDDEQFF

D gene: .
CDR3 length: 14
clone size: .
V gene: TRBV3-1
J gene: TRBJ2-5
CDR3 DNA: TGTGCCAGCAGCCAAGAACTAGCTTCGGAGACCCAGTACTTC
CDR3 protein: CASSQELASETQYF

D gene: TRBD2
CDR3 length: 15
clone size: few
V gene: TRBV10-3
J gene: TRBJ2-3
CDR3 DNA: TGTGCCACCGTGGGACTAGCGGGAGGAGGAGATACGCAGTATTTT
CDR3 protein: CATVGLAGGGDTQYF

D gene: .
CDR3 length: 13
clone size: few
V gene: TRBV2
J gene: TRBJ2-1
CDR3 DNA: TGTGCCAGCAGTGAAGCACTTTACAATGAGCAGTTCTTC
CDR3 protein: CASSEALYNEQFF

D gene: .
CDR3 length: 12
clone size: .
V gene: TRBV10-3
J gene: TRBJ2-3
CDR3 DNA: TGTGCCATCAAGGAAGACACAGATACGCAGTATTTT
CDR3 protein: CAIKEDTDTQYF

D gene: .
CDR3 length: 15
clone size: .
V gene: TRBV5-1
J gene: TRBJ2-2
CDR3 DNA: TGCGCCAGCAGCTTCTGGGAGACTAACACCGGGGAGCTGTTTTTT
CDR3 protein: CASSFWETNTGELFF

D gene: .
CDR3 length: 15
clone size: few
V gene: TRBV28
J gene: TRBJ2-5
CDR3 DNA: TGTGCCACCCCACCCTTGAGCGCAGGGGAAGAGACCCAGTACTTC
CDR3 protein: CATPPLSAGEETQYF

D gene: .
CDR3 length: 15
clone size: .
V gene: TRBV21-1
J gene: TRBJ1-2
CDR3 DNA: TGTGCCAGCAGCAAAGCACCGACAGGCAACTATGGCTACACCTTC
CDR3 protein: CASSKAPTGNYGYTF

D gene: TRBD2
CDR3 length: 14
clone size: .
V gene: TRBV10-3
J gene: TRBJ2-7
CDR3 DNA: TGTGCCACCAGTGGGACTAGCGGGGGTGGAGAGCAGTACTTC
CDR3 protein: CATSGTSGGGEQYF

D gene: .
CDR3 length: 16
clone size: few
V gene: TRBV19
J gene: TRBJ1-1
CDR3 DNA: TGTGCCAGTAGTACGCTGACAGTACCTTTGAACACTGAAGCTTTCTTT
CDR3 protein: CASSTLTVPLNTEAFF

D gene: .
CDR3 length: 12
clone size: few
V gene: TRBV29-1
J gene: TRBJ2-3
CDR3 DNA: TGCAGCGTAGAAGACAGCACAGATACGCAGTATTTT
CDR3 protein: CSVEDSTDTQYF

D gene: TRBD1
CDR3 length: 15
clone size: few
V gene: TRBV28
J gene: TRBJ1-5
CDR3 DNA: TGTGCCAGCAGTTTTGCAGGGGGTGGTCGTCAGCCCCAGCATTTT
CDR3 protein: CASSFAGGGRQPQHF

D gene: TRBD2
CDR3 length: 19
clone size: .
V gene: TRBV25-1
J gene: TRBJ2-6
CDR3 DNA: TGTGCCAGCAGTGAATTCTTTGCTAGCGGAATCTCTGCGGCCAACGTCCTGACTTTC
CDR3 protein: CASSEFFASGISAANVLTF

D gene: .
CDR3 length: 12
clone size: few
V gene: TRBV7-2
J gene: TRBJ2-7
CDR3 DNA: TGTGCCAGCAGCCCCGTTCCCTACGAGCAGTACTTC
CDR3 protein: CASSPVPYEQYF

D gene: .
CDR3 length: 13
clone size: .
V gene: TRBV3-1
J gene: TRBJ1-5
CDR3 DNA: TGTGCCAGCAGCCGAGATCTCAATCAGCCCCAGCATTTT
CDR3 protein: CASSRDLNQPQHF

D gene: .
CDR3 length: 11
clone size: .
V gene: TRBV7-9
J gene: TRBJ1-1
CDR3 DNA: TGTGCCAGCAGCTCCGACATTCCGGCTTTCTTT
CDR3 protein: CASSSDIPAFF

D gene: .
CDR3 length: 15
clone size: .
V gene: TRBV27
J gene: TRBJ2-3
CDR3 DNA: TGTGCCAGCAGTGGGGCTAGGCCGAGCTTAGATACGCAGTATTTT
CDR3 protein: CASSGARPSLDTQYF